A single sample is the source of the 32 T cell receptor beta chains below, sequenced in a study of T cell responses to AZD1222 COVID-19 vaccine. The table came from immunoSEQ multiplex PCR; TCRdb's copy has only in-frame clones and leaves some out. The data show about 95,000 clones, about 89% seen once. The sequenced sample was peripheral blood, obtained on day 0 of AZD1222 vaccination. Every receptor here comes from an adult in good health.

This clone came up once. The V gene is TRBV6-5, the J gene TRBJ1-3; D gene uncertain. CDR1 is MNHEY and CDR2 is SVGAGI in the germline V gene. The CDR3 extends over 15 amino acids. The V end was cut by 4 bases, the J end by 0 bases, with 10 bases between. The CDR3 spells CASSSKWPSGNTIYF. The CDR3 bases are TGTGCCAGCAGTTCGAAGTGGCCCTCTGGAAACACCATATATTTT.

The chain employs TRBV7-8 and TRBJ2-5; 8 bases are shared with TRBD1. The germline gives CDR1 SGHVS, CDR2 FQNEAQ. V gave up 4 bases and J gave up 4 bases; unmatched junction bases: 8. CDR3 length: 15 amino acids. The CDR3: CASSWIRGLRETQYF. In DNA form, the CDR3 reads TGTGCCAGCAGCTGGATCAGGGGGCTTCGAGAGACCCAGTACTTC.

This chain links TRBV28 with TRBJ1-1, with D uncertain. The V gene's germline CDR1 is MDHEN and CDR2 SYDVKM. V was cut by 3 bases and J by 7 bases, with 9 bases left in between. This CDR3 has 12 amino acids. The CDR3 bases are TGTGCCAGCAGTTTTCAGACGCATGAAGCTTTCTTT. Translating it yields CASSFQTHEAFF.

The genes are TRBV5-6 and TRBJ1-5; D perhaps matches TRBD1 (5 bases). This CDR3 is built from 15 residues. CDR1 is SGHDT, CDR2 YYEEEE, per germline. V was shortened by 4 bases and J by 2 bases, with 13 bases between the two germline ends. The CDR3, as DNA: TGTGCCAGCAGCCTCCGTGGGGCGGGCAATCAGCCCCAGCATTTT. Translation: CASSLRGAGNQPQHF.

This rearrangement joins TRBV7-2 to TRBJ2-3, with no clear D. Germline loops: CDR1 SGHTA, CDR2 FQGNSA. Trimming took 5 bases from V and 3 from J, leaving 9 bases between them. This CDR3 region has 13 residues. The CDR3 sequence: CASSNPSTDTQYF. The DNA for the CDR3 is TGTGCCAGCAGCAACCCTTCGACAGATACGCAGTATTTT.

The rearrangement links TRBV14 to TRBJ2-3; D unresolved. The CDR3 length is 12 residues. With 1 base removed from V and 6 bases from J, the gap between germline ends came to 5 bases. Germline CDR1 is SGHDN and CDR2 is FVKESK. This chain's CDR3 is CASSQASDTQYF. In DNA form, the CDR3 reads TGTGCCAGCAGCCAAGCATCGGATACGCAGTATTTT.

The rearrangement links TRBV7-4 to TRBJ1-2; TRBD1 might be the D (6 bases). CDR3 length equals 14 residues. CDR1 SGHVT and CDR2 SQSDAQ come from the germline V gene. V was clipped by 1 base and J by 6 bases, with 12 bases between them. The CDR3 DNA is TGTGCCAGCAGCTTAGGGGGGCGACGAAATGGCTACACCTTC. This codes for CASSLGGRRNGYTF.

This clone appeared once. The V gene is TRBV2, the J gene TRBJ1-1, with D hard to call. The V end was cut by 5 bases, the J end by 4 bases, with 8 bases between. The CDR3 runs 12 residues. CDR1 SNHLY and CDR2 FYNNEI come from the germline V gene. CDR3 loop: CASSNRFTEAFF. Written as DNA, the CDR3 is TGTGCCAGCAGTAACCGTTTCACTGAAGCTTTCTTT.

The CDR3 DNA reads TGTGCCAGCAGCCCCCCCGGTTTTGTCCGGGACAGGGGGCACGAGCAGTACTTC. Translation gives CASSPPGFVRDRGHEQYF. V gene TRBV7-2 combines with J gene TRBJ2-7; 12 positions match TRBD1. J lost 5 bases, V lost 5 bases, and 16 bases had no gene match. The CDR3 consists of 18 residues. The germline V gene has CDR1 SGHTA and CDR2 FQGNSA.

This chain links TRBV3-1 (or the pseudogene TRBV3-2) with TRBJ1-4; D might be TRBD1 (5 bases). Trimming removed 1 base from V and 10 bases from J, with 13 bases in between. Germline CDR1 and CDR2: LGHDT and YNNKEL (reference sequence). CDR3 length: 14 residues. CDR3 protein: CASSQGRESRKLFF. The CDR3 coding sequence is TGTGCCAGCAGCCAAGGCAGGGAGTCGAGAAAACTGTTTTTT.

This clone was observed a handful of times. Relative to the germline gene, one junction end is altered; a read error may explain this. This chain links TRBV7-7 with TRBJ2-2; D unclear. CDR1 is SSHAT and CDR2 is FNYEAQ in the germline V gene (reference sequence). The CDR3 length is 15 residues. The CDR3: CASSPRGAGPGELFF. The CDR3 DNA follows: TGTGCTAGCAGCCCCAGAGGCGCAGGACCCGGGGAGCTGTTTTTT.

This chain joins TRBV13 and TRBJ2-7, with 11 positions matching TRBD1. The CDR3 spans 13 residues. Germline lookup yields CDR1 PRHDT and CDR2 FYEKMQ (reference sequence). The trim removed 5 bases at V and 6 bases at J, leaving 3 bases unmatched. CDR3 nucleotide sequence: TGTGCCAGCAGCCCTGGGACAGGGGGCGAGCAGTACTTC. This codes for CASSPGTGGEQYF.

The CDR3 is CASSFSNRVGQYF. DNA for the CDR3: TGTGCCAGCAGCTTTTCGAATCGGGTGGGCCAGTACTTC. The J gene is TRBJ2-5, the V gene TRBV5-4, with D unclear. V shed 2 bases and J shed 10 bases, with 15 bases lying between them. The CDR3 totals 13 residues. The germline V gene encodes CDR1 SGHNT and CDR2 YYREEE (reference sequence).

This clone turned up a few times. The chain employs TRBV5-5 and TRBJ1-5; D is perhaps TRBD1 (6 bases). The germline V and J ends were trimmed by 4 bases and 5 bases, with 19 bases remaining between them. CDR3 size: 16 residues. Per germline, CDR1 SGHKS and CDR2 YYEKEE (reference sequence). The CDR3 spells CASSPDRGGNYQPQHF. The CDR3 DNA follows: TGTGCCAGCAGCCCGGACCGAGGGGGTAATTATCAGCCCCAGCATTTT.

This chain links TRBV29-1 with TRBJ1-1; D uncertain. The CDR3 runs to 11 residues. From germline, CDR1 is SQVTM and CDR2 ANQGSEA. The V end lost 2 bases, the J end lost 11 bases, and 12 bases lay between the germline ends. The chain's CDR3 is CSVEKGLAAFF. In DNA, the CDR3 is TGCAGCGTTGAAAAAGGGTTGGCCGCTTTCTTT.

This chain uses TRBV7-9 with TRBJ1-1; 8 bases are a match to TRBD1. This CDR3 region has 13 residues. Germline assignment: CDR1 SEHNR and CDR2 FQNEAQ (reference sequence). V gave up 3 bases and J gave up 10 bases; unmatched junction bases: 7. CDR3 amino acids: CASSFTGGSVAFF. The CDR3 nucleotides are TGTGCCAGCAGCTTTACAGGGGGAAGTGTAGCTTTCTTT.

This clone was seen at least ten times. Distinct nucleotide sequences in the sample also encode this CDR3. The chain links TRBV3-1 (or the pseudogene TRBV3-2) to TRBJ1-3, with D unclear. V lost 2 bases and J lost 3, with 5 bases in between. The CDR3 contains 13 residues. Germline V gene data show CDR1 as LGHDT and CDR2 as YNNKEL (reference sequence). The CDR3 region has the DNA TGTGCCAGCAGCCAATCGAGTGGAAACACCATATATTTT. It yields the protein CASSQSSGNTIYF.

This chain joins TRBV4-3 and TRBJ1-4; a possible D gene is TRBD1 (5 bases). This CDR3 has 16 residues. Germline lookup yields CDR1 LGHNA and CDR2 YSLEER. V was pared by 0 bases and J by 3 bases, with 11 bases between. The CDR3 reads CASSQDPQGANEKLFF. Written as DNA, the CDR3 is TGCGCCAGCAGCCAAGATCCGCAGGGAGCTAATGAAAAACTGTTTTTT.

The count of this clone is one. The V gene is TRBV19, the J gene TRBJ2-5; D assignment may be TRBD1 or TRBD2 (5 bases each). V dropped 5 bases and J dropped 8 bases, with 18 bases sitting between them. CDR1 LNHDA and CDR2 SQIVND come from the germline V gene (reference sequence). The CDR3 runs 14 residues. The CDR3 nucleotides read TGTGCCAGTAGTCTCCGAGGGGCGGAGAAAACCCAGTACTTC. It yields the protein CASSLRGAEKTQYF.

The rearrangement uses TRBV19 and TRBJ1-4; D is possibly TRBD1 (5 bases). There are 16 residues in the CDR3. The V and J ends lost 5 bases and 12 bases respectively, with 25 bases between them. CDR1 and CDR2 from the germline V gene are LNHDA and SQIVND (reference sequence). The CDR3, as DNA: TGTGCCAGTAGTGGCTCACGAGATCAGGGTCGGGGAGAACTGTTTTTT. It translates to CASSGSRDQGRGELFF.

This clone was seen a single time. CDR3 in DNA: TGTGCCAGCAGCCTCCGAGGACGTTATGGCTACACCTTC. This sequence encodes CASSLRGRYGYTF. This sequence joins TRBV7-2 and TRBJ1-2, with D hard to call. Germline-derived CDR1 and CDR2 are SGHTA and FQGNSA. This CDR3 contains 13 residues. Trimming shortened V by 5 bases and J by 5 bases, and 12 bases separated the two germline ends.

The CDR3 DNA reads as TGTGCCAGCAGCCAAGACTTAGGGACAGGCAATTCACCCCTCCACTTT. Protein sequence: CASSQDLGTGNSPLHF. This chain uses TRBV4-2 with TRBJ1-6; 8 positions agree with TRBD1. V lost 0 bases and J lost 7; bases outside the gene matches: 5. The CDR3 runs 16 residues. The germline gives CDR1 LGHNA, CDR2 YNFKEQ.

The chain combines TRBV5-1 with TRBJ2-7, with D maybe TRBD2 (5 bases). The length of the CDR3 is 15 residues. Trimming removed 4 bases at V and 6 bases at J, with 20 bases between. Germline V gene lookup returns CDR1 SGHRS and CDR2 YFSETQ. CDR3 nucleotides: TGCGCCAGCAGCCTGAGGGCGGGTCCCCGAGCCGAGCAGTACTTC. Encoded protein: CASSLRAGPRAEQYF.

This chain connects TRBV5-4 to TRBJ1-2; TRBD1 aligns across 12 bases. The length of the CDR3 is 16 residues. J lost 8 bases, V lost 6 bases, and 14 bases had no gene match. The germline V gene encodes CDR1 SGHNT and CDR2 YYREEE (reference sequence). The CDR3 loop reads CASTTLRDRGRQGYTF. The CDR3 bases are TGTGCCAGCACAACGCTCCGGGACAGGGGGCGACAGGGCTACACCTTC.

This clone was seen once. V usage is TRBV4-2 and J usage is TRBJ2-1, with 10 bases that match TRBD1. V lost 2 bases and J lost 6; bases outside the gene matches: 10. This CDR3 comprises 17 residues. In germline, CDR1 is LGHNA, CDR2 YNFKEQ. The CDR3 nucleotides read TGTGCCAGCAGCCAATATGGGGAGGACAGGGGGTTCAATGAGCAGTTCTTC. The encoded protein is CASSQYGEDRGFNEQFF.

This sequence joins TRBV13 and TRBJ1-1; D is possibly TRBD1 (5 bases). Germline V gives CDR1 PRHDT, CDR2 FYEKMQ (reference sequence). Trimming removed 3 bases from V and 1 base from J, with 9 bases in between. CDR3 length: 14 residues. The CDR3: CASSFLRGNTEAFF. CDR3 DNA: TGTGCCAGCAGCTTCTTAAGGGGGAACACTGAAGCTTTCTTT.

The V gene is TRBV7-2, the J gene TRBJ1-5; D may be TRBD1 (5 bases). The CDR3 is made up of 17 amino acids. Germline lookup yields CDR1 SGHTA and CDR2 FQGNSA. V gave up 2 bases and J gave up 6 bases, with 20 bases separating them. As DNA, the CDR3 is TGTGCCAGCAGCTTACTCTATGGGGGGATGGGCGGTCAGCCCCAGCATTTT. Translated, it gives CASSLLYGGMGGQPQHF.

This clone has a handful of counts. V gene TRBV19 combines with J gene TRBJ1-1, with TRBD1 as a possible D gene (6 bases). This CDR3 is built from 16 residues. Between the trimmed V and J ends, which lost 3 bases and 1 base, there was a span of 15 bases. CDR1 and CDR2 from the germline V gene are LNHDA and SQIVND (reference sequence). Here the CDR3 reads CASSIPSGAKNTEAFF. The CDR3 nucleotides read TGTGCCAGTAGTATCCCGTCAGGGGCGAAGAACACTGAAGCTTTCTTT.

The chain is built from TRBV3-1 (or the pseudogene TRBV3-2) and TRBJ1-4, with TRBD1 as a possible D gene (5 bases). Trimming took 2 bases from V and 6 from J, leaving 10 bases between them. Germline CDR1 and CDR2: LGHDT and YNNKEL (reference sequence). The CDR3 totals 14 residues. CDR3 DNA: TGTGCCAGCAGCCAACGGGACGTGCATGAAAAACTGTTTTTT. Translation gives CASSQRDVHEKLFF.

The chain links TRBV7-8 to TRBJ1-1; weak D call: TRBD1 (5 bases). This CDR3 spans 11 amino acids. Trimming took 7 bases from V and 8 from J, leaving 11 bases between them. Germline CDR1 is SGHVS and CDR2 is FQNEAQ. CDR3 nucleotide sequence: TGTGCCAGCACCCTGTGGGGGGAAGCTTTCTTT. This gives the protein CASTLWGEAFF.

The CDR3 region has the DNA TGTGCCAGCAGCGCCAGACAGGGAGACACTGAAGCTTTCTTT. This gives the protein CASSARQGDTEAFF. The chain couples TRBV13 to TRBJ1-1, with TRBD1 matching over 7 bases. Germline-derived CDR1 and CDR2 are PRHDT and FYEKMQ (reference sequence). The V gene end was trimmed by 5 bases and the J gene end by 3 bases; junction bases not matched to a gene: 6. The CDR3 runs 14 residues.

This chain connects TRBV11-2 to TRBJ1-3; D gene unclear. V was pared by 2 bases and J by 3 bases, with 8 bases between. In germline, CDR1 is SGHAT, CDR2 FQNNGV. There are 14 residues in the CDR3. The CDR3 reads CASSLLRVGNTIYF. The CDR3 DNA follows: TGTGCCAGCAGCTTATTGAGGGTTGGAAACACCATATATTTT.